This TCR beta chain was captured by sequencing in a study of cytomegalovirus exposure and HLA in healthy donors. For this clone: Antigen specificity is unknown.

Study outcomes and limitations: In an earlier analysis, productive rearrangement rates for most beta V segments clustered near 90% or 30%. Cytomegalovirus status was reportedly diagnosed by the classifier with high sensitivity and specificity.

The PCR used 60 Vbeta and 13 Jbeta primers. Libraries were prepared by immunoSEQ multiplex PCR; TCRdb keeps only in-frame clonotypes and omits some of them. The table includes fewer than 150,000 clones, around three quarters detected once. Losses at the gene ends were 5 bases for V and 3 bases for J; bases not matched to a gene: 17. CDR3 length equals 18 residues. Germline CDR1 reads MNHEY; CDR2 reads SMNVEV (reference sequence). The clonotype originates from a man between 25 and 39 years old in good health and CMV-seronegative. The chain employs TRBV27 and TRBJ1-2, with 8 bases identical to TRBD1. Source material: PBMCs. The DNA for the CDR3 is TGTGCCAGCAGTCCCCTCTTTCGACAGGGGCCTTGGGACTATGGCTACACCTTC. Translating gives CASSPLFRQGPWDYGYTF.